This entry is about one TCR beta chain. What it binds is not known. The data are from a study of resident and recirculating memory T cells in vitiligo. The wider study: Shave-biopsy epidermis from lesional and nonlesional skin was sequenced alongside PBMCs. Study-level findings and limits: Vitiligo lesions lacked a unique dominant clone, and clonality varied. Non-conserved TCRs across sites and patients suggested distinct clones per lesion.

Germline V gene lookup returns CDR1 SGHRS and CDR2 YFSETQ. The V gene lost 7 bases and the J gene lost 3 bases, with 14 bases spanning the gap. This CDR3 contains 14 residues. Clones were sequenced by immunoSEQ multiplex PCR, and TCRdb holds only the in-frame ones, with some missing. The top ten clones hold roughly 5% of a sample with 40,000 to 50,000 clones, 85% to 95% of them seen once. Stable vitiligo meant no lesion change over the previous 6 months. The clonotype originates from a male donor with vitiligo. Sample: blood. The V and J genes are TRBV5-1 and TRBJ2-1; tentative D call: TRBD2 (6 bases). DNA of the CDR3: TGCGCCAGCGGTTTAGCGGTAAACTACAATGAGCAGTTCTTC. This codes for CASGLAVNYNEQFF.